This T cell receptor beta chain came from a study of radiation and T cells in renal cell carcinoma. Trimming removed 1 base from V and 2 bases from J, with 14 bases in between. Germline values: CDR1 LNHNV, CDR2 YYDKDF (reference sequence). There are 16 residues in the CDR3. Notes on the study in general: Top tumor clonotypes rose in blood 2 weeks post-radiation, then contracted. Pretreatment tumor biopsies were lacking, so baseline clonotypes are unknown.

Concerning this clone itself: The antigen is not known.

Noted time point: blood 4 weeks post-SBRT, at nephrectomy. Treatment given: 15 Gy SBRT to primary tumor, nephrectomy 4 weeks later. Radiation-treated patients gave blood at baseline, week 2 and week 4. The patient's renal cell carcinoma had clear cell pathology. Sequencing used immunoSEQ multiplex PCR; TCRdb keeps in-frame clones, though not all of them. The sample shows roughly 58,000 clones, roughly 80% of them seen only once. The chain joins TRBV15 to TRBJ2-5; no reliable D call. This receptor was obtained from a man in his 60s with renal cell carcinoma. The sample was blood, taken from a patient whose treatment included radiotherapy and nephrectomy. The CDR3 nucleotides are TGTGCCACCAGCAGAGGCTACGGACGGATTCAAGAGACCCAGTACTTC. Protein: CATSRGYGRIQETQYF.